These T cell receptor beta chains were read from a single sample in a study of T cell responses to AZD1222 COVID-19 vaccine. Profiling relied on immunoSEQ multiplex PCR, and the TCRdb table lists in-frame clones only, not all of them. Found here are roughly 140,000 clones, 80% to 90% of them singletons; the top ten hold 1.6%. The sample here was peripheral blood, taken on day 0 of AZD1222 vaccination. These receptors came from an adult in good health. Both conserved end residues are part of each CDR3. The D gene is left open where the match is weak. A row's size may be missing; if present it is once, few, many or a size class.

CDR3nt,CDR3aa,abundance,d_gene,v_gene,j_gene
TGTGCCAGCAGCATTAGACAGGGGGTTGCTGAAGCTTTCTTT,CASSIRQGVAEAFF,once,TRBD1,TRBV7-9,TRBJ1-1
TGTGCCAGCAGCGGCCGTCCGGGACAGGGTTTATCATCTGAGCAGTTCTTC,CASSGRPGQGLSSEQFF,.,TRBD1,TRBV9,TRBJ2-1
TGTGCCACCAGCTACTCCAGAAGACAGGGCCCTGAGCCCCAGCATTTT,CATSYSRRQGPEPQHF,.,TRBD1,TRBV15,TRBJ1-5
TGTGCCTGGACCGGAAAGGGACTAGCGGGAGTTGAGCAGTTCTTC,CAWTGKGLAGVEQFF,once,TRBD2,TRBV30,TRBJ2-1
TGTGCCAGCAGCTACGGACAGGGCCAATCCTACGAGCAGTACTTC,CASSYGQGQSYEQYF,.,TRBD1,TRBV5-6,TRBJ2-7
TGTGCCAGCAGTCCGGGACAGTTTAATTCACCCCTCCACTTT,CASSPGQFNSPLHF,.,TRBD1,TRBV27,TRBJ1-6
TGCAGCGTTCTCTCACGGTTTTCACAGCTCGGCTATGGCTACACCTTC,CSVLSRFSQLGYGYTF,.,.,TRBV29-1,TRBJ1-2
TGCGCCAGCAGCCAACCGGGACTAGCGGGAGGAACCTACGAGCAGTACTTC,CASSQPGLAGGTYEQYF,.,TRBD2,TRBV4-1,TRBJ2-7
TGTGCCAGTAGCCGGACAGGGGGCGATTCTGAAGCTTTCTTT,CASSRTGGDSEAFF,.,TRBD1,TRBV19,TRBJ1-1
TGTGCCAGCAGTGAAGGACTAGCGCATTACAATGAGCAGTTCTTC,CASSEGLAHYNEQFF,.,TRBD2,TRBV6-1,TRBJ2-1
TGTGCCAGCAGTTACTCGAGACAGAGTGGCTACACCTTC,CASSYSRQSGYTF,.,.,TRBV6-5,TRBJ1-2
TGTGCCAGCGGAACGTCGACAGGCTCGAATGAGCAGTTCTTC,CASGTSTGSNEQFF,.,.,TRBV25-1,TRBJ2-1
TGTGCTAGTGGCCCGGGGACGGGAGATGAGCAGTACTTC,CASGPGTGDEQYF,few,.,TRBV12-5,TRBJ2-7
TGTGCCAGCAGCTTAGCCTCTAGCGCTTCGGGCTACGAGCAGTACTTC,CASSLASSASGYEQYF,.,.,TRBV7-9,TRBJ2-7
TGTGCCAGCAGCTTAGTCGGGAACCGCGCAGATACGCAGTATTTT,CASSLVGNRADTQYF,.,.,TRBV7-9,TRBJ2-3
TGTGCCAGCATGTTGCGAGAGCTGAACACCGGGGAGCTGTTTTTT,CASMLRELNTGELFF,.,.,TRBV6-5,TRBJ2-2
TGTGCCAGCAGCTTAGGGACCTATGGCTACACCTTC,CASSLGTYGYTF,.,.,TRBV11-2,TRBJ1-2
TGCGCCAGCAGCCAAGAAGGGTGGGGGGGCGACGAGCAGTACTTC,CASSQEGWGGDEQYF,.,.,TRBV4-1,TRBJ2-7
TGTGCCAGCAGAACGGCCGGGACAGGGTCCTACGAGCAGTACTTC,CASRTAGTGSYEQYF,.,TRBD1,TRBV28,TRBJ2-7
TGTGCCAGCAGCTTGTTCCAAGGGGTGGGGGAGCTGTTTTTT,CASSLFQGVGELFF,.,.,TRBV5-4,TRBJ2-2
TGTGCCAGCTCACCCCCGATCAAAGTAGGCGGCTACACCTTC,CASSPPIKVGGYTF,once,.,TRBV18,TRBJ1-2
TGTGCCAGCATCAAACACCTCGGCGGGATCCTCCAAGAGACCCAGTACTTC,CASIKHLGGILQETQYF,once,.,TRBV28,TRBJ2-5
TGTGCCAGTAGGCTAGACAGTCTCAACTATGGCTACACCTTC,CASRLDSLNYGYTF,few,.,TRBV19,TRBJ1-2
TGTGCCAGCCACAGGGGGCTGGGAGGATACGGCTACACCTTC,CASHRGLGGYGYTF,once,TRBD1,TRBV28,TRBJ1-2
TGTGCCAGCAGCGTTAGCCCTTGGGGCTACACCTTC,CASSVSPWGYTF,.,.,TRBV3-1/TRBV3-2,TRBJ1-2
TGTGCCTGGAGTGTATTGACGAACACTGAAGCTTTCTTT,CAWSVLTNTEAFF,.,.,TRBV30,TRBJ1-1
TGTGCCAGCTCACCACCGACAGGGGCAGGGGAAAAACTGTTTTTT,CASSPPTGAGEKLFF,.,TRBD1,TRBV18,TRBJ1-4
TGTGCCAGCAGCTTAGCGGGCCCCTCTGATGAGCAGTTCTTC,CASSLAGPSDEQFF,.,.,TRBV7-2,TRBJ2-1
TGTGCCACCAGTGATTTTTATGGTGAGCAGTTCTTC,CATSDFYGEQFF,.,.,TRBV24-1,TRBJ2-1
TGTGCCAGTAGTAAGGAGACAGGGGGCGCCTGGGGTCCCCAGCATTTT,CASSKETGGAWGPQHF,once,TRBD1,TRBV19,TRBJ1-5
TGTGCCAGCAGCCCCGGATGGGGCAACCAGCCCCAGCATTTT,CASSPGWGNQPQHF,.,.,TRBV11-2,TRBJ1-5
TGTGCCAGCAGCCAAGTTCAGGGAGGCTTGGAATCACCCCTCCACTTT,CASSQVQGGLESPLHF,.,.,TRBV4-2,TRBJ1-6
TGCGCCAGCAGTATAGGGATACAAGAGACCCAGTACTTC,CASSIGIQETQYF,.,.,TRBV10-2,TRBJ2-5
TGTGCCTGCAGGGCCGGGTCCTATAATTCACCCCTCCACTTT,CACRAGSYNSPLHF,.,.,TRBV2,TRBJ1-6
TGTGCCAGCAGCCAACTAAGGGTACCCCTAGCGTACCAAGAGACCCAGTACTTC,CASSQLRVPLAYQETQYF,.,.,TRBV3-1/TRBV3-2,TRBJ2-5